This paragraph reports one T cell receptor beta chain. No antigen is known for it. Base-call qualities are not available, and no considerably larger clone is one nucleotide away. Reading the label with the study, this specimen's time point is: about 28 days (+/-7) after the second vaccine dose. Because spike-specific TCR depth and breadth did not differ between the two schedules, AZD1222 recipients who got a second dose at roughly 4 weeks were pooled with those who got a second dose at roughly 12 weeks. Vaccinee samples were obtained from the UK trials COV001 and COV002, which included a single-blind randomized controlled phase 2/3 trial of AZD1222 (ChAdOx1 nCoV-19) in healthy adults. Trial participant PBMC samples were collected at day 0 and day 28 after the second dose for TCRbeta chain sequencing. This entry comes from a study of T cell responses to AZD1222 COVID-19 vaccine (dated by TCRdb to about 2021). Describing the broader study: TCR sequencing covered 233 trial participants: 200 to 210 given two doses of AZD1222 and 26 given two doses of MenACWY control vaccine. Trial participants were enrolled by age into 18-55, 56-69 and 70-plus year subgroups, with roughly 160, 29 and 62 TCR-sequenced participants respectively.

The CDR3 regions of human TCRbeta chains were analyzed by immunosequencing. Under the source paper's analysis protocol: Repertoire TCRs were matched against a reference library of SARS-CoV-2-specific TCRs generated with the MIRA antigen-specificity platform. Breadth meant the fraction of unique TCRs that were SARS-CoV-2-associated, whereas depth meant the fraction of total T cells that were SARS-CoV-2-associated. Using the MIRA data, each spike-specific TCR was assigned both to the spike region to which the TCR was reactive and to a CD4 or CD8 class. Log10-transformed breadth and depth values were compared by one-way ANOVA with Sidak's multiple comparisons tests. Held by TCRdb, this immuneACCESS table contains in-frame sequences only and omits some clones. Under half of the omission traces to an unresolved V gene where checked; the cause of the rest is unknown. V and J calls and clone size come straight from that table; D and trimming were deduced from the DNA. The sample table records 150,000 or so clones; roughly 92% of these occur just once. Roughly 5% of the sample rests with the top ten.

General conclusions and limits of the study: In the small 56-69-year group, the increase in depth fell short of significance, most likely because of low power. Participants were mostly white British, with more females than males. The authors suggested clonal diversity may have been underestimated. Conclusions about previously exposed vaccinees are limited because only six or seven AZD1222 recipients were SARS-CoV-2 seropositive at baseline. Because no day 14 peak-response samples were available, the repertoires could be characterized only after the peak T cell response. Spike-specific TCR breadth and depth rose significantly after two AZD1222 doses compared with day 0 and with MenACWY recipients. Reportedly, close to half of the unique spike-specific TCRs recognized epitopes lying outside the regions that are mutated in the B.1.351 and B.1.1.7 variants. Vaccine-associated CD4 TCRs spanned the whole spike protein, with dominant responses in regions 160-218 and 743-854.

The CDR3 runs 15 residues from the cysteine to the phenylalanine. Here the CDR3 DNA is all that survives: 45 bases in frame from base 1. Via the germline V gene, CDR1 is SGDLS and CDR2 YYNGEE. Here V drops 4 bases and J drops 6 bases, and the junction holds 6 bases not matched to any gene. Specimen: peripheral blood, collected 28 days after the second AZD1222 dose. The rearranged chain carries TRBV9 and TRBJ2-1, with 11 central nucleotides matching TRBD2. This clonotype was sampled from an adult who received the AZD1222 COVID-19 vaccine. CDR3 loop: CASSPRLAGFNEQFF. The sequence in DNA is TGTGCCAGCAGCCCTCGACTAGCGGGATTCAATGAGCAGTTCTTC. With the rest looked up from the reference TRBV9 and TRBJ2-1 genes rather than sequenced, the full variable domain is DSGVTQTPKHLITATGQRVTLRCSPRSGDLSVYWYQQSLDQGLQFLIQYYNGEERAKGNILERFSAQQFPDLHSELNLSSLELGDSALYFCASSPRLAGFNEQFFGPGTRLTVL.